The clone carrying this T cell receptor beta chain was detected only a few times. Its target is not known. Both TRBC1 and TRBC2 were covered by a beta constant-region primer of two equimolar oligonucleotides. The ligated cDNA underwent four PCR rounds using SP2 and nested alpha and beta constant-region primers. TCRdb ran MiXCR on the UMI-ligation and nested PCR reads and lists one entry per CDR3 protein. Of 98,000 or so distinct CDR3 sequences detected, about 10% appear once; the ten largest clones hold more than 0.11%. Alpha and beta libraries were amplified separately from the second PCR onward. Cells stained for CD3, CD4, CD8, CD45RA and CD27 were sorted into four subsets. This sample stems from a study of naive and memory T cell subsets. The study, taken as a whole, reports: Gini index rose across naive, CM, EM and EMRA in CD4 and CD8. Clonotypes here are unpaired alpha or beta chain sequences. Especially in CD8 cells, naive repertoires contained a few larger clonotypes, possibly CD45RA-re-expressing memory cells.

With 6 bases removed from V and 16 bases from J, the gap between germline ends came to 19 bases. There are 11 residues in the CDR3. Germline CDR1 reads DFQATT; CDR2 reads SNEGSKA (reference sequence). Source material: naive CD4+ T cells from blood. The source is a human donor in good health. V and J are TRBV20-1 and TRBJ2-1; D call uncertain. The CDR3 DNA reads TGCAGTGCCCTCTCCGAGACTCACACCTTCTTC. Its translation: CSALSETHTFF.